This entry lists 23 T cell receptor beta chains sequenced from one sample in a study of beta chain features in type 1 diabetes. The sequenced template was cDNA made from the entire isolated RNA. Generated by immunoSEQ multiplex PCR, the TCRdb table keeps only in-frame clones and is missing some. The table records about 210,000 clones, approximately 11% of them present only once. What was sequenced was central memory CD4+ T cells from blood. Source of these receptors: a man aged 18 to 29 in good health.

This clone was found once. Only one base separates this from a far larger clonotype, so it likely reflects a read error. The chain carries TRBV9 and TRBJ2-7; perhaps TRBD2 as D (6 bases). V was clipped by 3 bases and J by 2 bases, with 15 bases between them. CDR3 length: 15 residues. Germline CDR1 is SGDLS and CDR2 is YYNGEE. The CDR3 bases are TGTGCCAGCAGCGGAGAGCCGGCGGGACCCTACGAGCAGTACTTC. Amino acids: CASSGEPAGPYEQYF.

CDR3 bases: TGTGCCAGCAGTGAAAGTTCTGGGGCCAACGTCCTGACTTTC. Translated, it gives CASSESSGANVLTF. The chain links TRBV25-1 to TRBJ2-6; D unclear. CDR3 length equals 14 residues. V lost 2 bases and J 1 base, leaving 3 bases between the germline ends. Germline V lookup: CDR1 MGHDK, CDR2 SYGVNS.

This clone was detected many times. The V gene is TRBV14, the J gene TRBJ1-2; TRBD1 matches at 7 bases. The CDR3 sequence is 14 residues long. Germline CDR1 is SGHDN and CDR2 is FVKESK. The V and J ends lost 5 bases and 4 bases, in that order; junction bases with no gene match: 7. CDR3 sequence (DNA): TGTGCCAGCAGCTCGCTCCGGGACAGCTATGGCTACACCTTC. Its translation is CASSSLRDSYGYTF.

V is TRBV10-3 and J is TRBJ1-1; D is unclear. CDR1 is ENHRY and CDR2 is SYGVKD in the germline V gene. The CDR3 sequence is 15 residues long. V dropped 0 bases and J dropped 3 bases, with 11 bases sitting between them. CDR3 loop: CAISESGGQDTEAFF. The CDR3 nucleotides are TGTGCCATCAGTGAGTCTGGCGGGCAAGACACTGAAGCTTTCTTT.

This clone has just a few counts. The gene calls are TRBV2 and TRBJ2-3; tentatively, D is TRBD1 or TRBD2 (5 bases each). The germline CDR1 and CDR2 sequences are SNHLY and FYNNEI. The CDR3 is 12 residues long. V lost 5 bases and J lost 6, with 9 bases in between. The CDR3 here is CASSRDADTQYF. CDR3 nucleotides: TGTGCCAGCAGTCGGGACGCGGATACGCAGTATTTT.

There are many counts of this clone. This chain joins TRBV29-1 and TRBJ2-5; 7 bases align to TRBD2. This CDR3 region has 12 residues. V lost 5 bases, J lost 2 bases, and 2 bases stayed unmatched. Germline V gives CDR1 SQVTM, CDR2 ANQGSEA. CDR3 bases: TGCAGCGTTTGGGGAGGGCAAGAGACCCAGTACTTC. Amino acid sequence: CSVWGGQETQYF.

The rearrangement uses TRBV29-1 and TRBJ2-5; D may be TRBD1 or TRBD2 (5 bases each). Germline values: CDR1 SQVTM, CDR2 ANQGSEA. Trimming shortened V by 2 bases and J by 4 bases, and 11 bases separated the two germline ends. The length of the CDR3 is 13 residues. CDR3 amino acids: CSVEQGARETQYF. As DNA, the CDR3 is TGCAGCGTTGAACAGGGAGCACGAGAGACCCAGTACTTC.

The CDR3 sequence: CSVDGQGKYNEQFF. CDR3 in DNA: TGCAGCGTGGACGGACAGGGGAAATACAATGAGCAGTTCTTC. V is TRBV29-1 and J is TRBJ2-1; 9 nucleotides line up with TRBD1. CDR3 size: 14 residues. Germline V gene lookup returns CDR1 SQVTM and CDR2 ANQGSEA. V was pared by 6 bases and J by 4 bases, with 7 bases of the junction left unmatched.

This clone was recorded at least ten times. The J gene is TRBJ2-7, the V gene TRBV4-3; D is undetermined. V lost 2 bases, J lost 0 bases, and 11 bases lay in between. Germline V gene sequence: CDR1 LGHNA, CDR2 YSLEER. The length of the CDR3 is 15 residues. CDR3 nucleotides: TGCGCCAGCAGCCAAACCTACGGATACTCCTACGAGCAGTACTTC. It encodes CASSQTYGYSYEQYF.

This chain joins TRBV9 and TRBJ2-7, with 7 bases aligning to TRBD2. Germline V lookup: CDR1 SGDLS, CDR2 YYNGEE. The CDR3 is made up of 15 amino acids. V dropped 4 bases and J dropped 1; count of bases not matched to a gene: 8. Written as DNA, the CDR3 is TGTGCCAGCAGCCTCCAAGGGAGGGATTCCTACGAGCAGTACTTC. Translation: CASSLQGRDSYEQYF.

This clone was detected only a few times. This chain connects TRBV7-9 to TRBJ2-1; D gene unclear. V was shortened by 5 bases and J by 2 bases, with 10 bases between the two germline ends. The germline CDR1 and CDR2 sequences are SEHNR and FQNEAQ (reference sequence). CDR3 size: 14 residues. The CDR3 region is CASSLWNAYNEQFF. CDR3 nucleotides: TGTGCCAGCAGCCTCTGGAATGCCTACAATGAGCAGTTCTTC.

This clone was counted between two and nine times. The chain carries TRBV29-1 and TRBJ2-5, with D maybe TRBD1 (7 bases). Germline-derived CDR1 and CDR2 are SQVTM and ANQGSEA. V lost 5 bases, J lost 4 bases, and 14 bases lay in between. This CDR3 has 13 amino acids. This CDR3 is CSVNRGAGETQYF. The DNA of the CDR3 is TGCAGCGTTAACAGGGGAGCGGGAGAGACCCAGTACTTC.

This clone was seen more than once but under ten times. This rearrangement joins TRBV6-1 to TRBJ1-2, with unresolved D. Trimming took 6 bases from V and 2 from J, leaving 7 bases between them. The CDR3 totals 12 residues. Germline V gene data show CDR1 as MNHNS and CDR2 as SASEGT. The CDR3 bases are TGTGCCAGCAGACAACCAAACTATGGCTACACCTTC. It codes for CASRQPNYGYTF.

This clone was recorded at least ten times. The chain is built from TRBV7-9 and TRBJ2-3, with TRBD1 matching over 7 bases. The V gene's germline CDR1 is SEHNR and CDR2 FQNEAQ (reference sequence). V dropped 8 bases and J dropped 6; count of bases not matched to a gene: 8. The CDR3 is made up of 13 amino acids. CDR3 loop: CASARGLADTQYF. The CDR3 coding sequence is TGTGCCAGCGCGAGGGGGCTAGCTGATACGCAGTATTTT. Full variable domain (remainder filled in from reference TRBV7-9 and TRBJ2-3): DTGVSQNPRHKITKRGQNVTFRCDPISEHNRLYWYRQTLGQGPEFLTYFQNEAQLEKSRLLSDRFSAERPKGSFSTLEIQRTEQGDSAMYLCASARGLADTQYFGPGTRLTVL.

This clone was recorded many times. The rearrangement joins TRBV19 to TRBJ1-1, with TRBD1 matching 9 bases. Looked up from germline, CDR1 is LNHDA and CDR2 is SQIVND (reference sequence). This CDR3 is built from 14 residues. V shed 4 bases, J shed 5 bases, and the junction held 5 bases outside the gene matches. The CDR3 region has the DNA TGTGCCAGTAGTAGGGACAGGGATTCAACTGAAGCTTTCTTT. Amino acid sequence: CASSRDRDSTEAFF.

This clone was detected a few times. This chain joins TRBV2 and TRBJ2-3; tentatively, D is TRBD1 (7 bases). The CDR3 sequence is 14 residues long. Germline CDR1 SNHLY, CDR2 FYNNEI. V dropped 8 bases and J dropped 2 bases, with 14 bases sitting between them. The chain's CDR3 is CASAGQTFTDTQYF. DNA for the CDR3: TGTGCCAGCGCGGGACAGACCTTCACAGATACGCAGTATTTT.

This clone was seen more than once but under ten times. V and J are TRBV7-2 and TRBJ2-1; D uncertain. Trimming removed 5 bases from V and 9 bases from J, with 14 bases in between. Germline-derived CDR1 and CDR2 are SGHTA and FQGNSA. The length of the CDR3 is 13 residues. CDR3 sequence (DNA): TGTGCCAGCAGCGTCCAACCTACTACTGAGCAGTTCTTC. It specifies CASSVQPTTEQFF.

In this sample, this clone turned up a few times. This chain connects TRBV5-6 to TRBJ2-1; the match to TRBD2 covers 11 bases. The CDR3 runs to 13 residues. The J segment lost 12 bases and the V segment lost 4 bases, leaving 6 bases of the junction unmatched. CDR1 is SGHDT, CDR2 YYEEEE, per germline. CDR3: CASSMRLAGPQFF. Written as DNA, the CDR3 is TGTGCCAGCAGCATGAGACTAGCGGGACCGCAGTTCTTC.

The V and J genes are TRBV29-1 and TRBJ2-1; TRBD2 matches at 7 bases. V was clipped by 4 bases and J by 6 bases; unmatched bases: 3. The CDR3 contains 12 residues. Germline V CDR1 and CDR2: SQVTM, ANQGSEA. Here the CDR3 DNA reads TGCAGCGTTGCCCGGGAGGTCAATGAGCAGTTCTTC. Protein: CSVAREVNEQFF.

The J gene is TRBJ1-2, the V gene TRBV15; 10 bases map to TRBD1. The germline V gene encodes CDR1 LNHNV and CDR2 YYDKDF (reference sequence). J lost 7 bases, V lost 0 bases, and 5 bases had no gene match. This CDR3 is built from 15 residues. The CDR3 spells CATSRDLDRGGGYTF. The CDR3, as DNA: TGTGCCACCAGCAGAGATTTGGACAGGGGGGGTGGCTACACCTTC.

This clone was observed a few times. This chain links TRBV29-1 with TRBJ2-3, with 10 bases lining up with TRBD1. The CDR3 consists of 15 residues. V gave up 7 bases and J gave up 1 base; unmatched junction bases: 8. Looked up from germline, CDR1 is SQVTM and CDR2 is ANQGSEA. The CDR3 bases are TGCAGCGCCCAAGGACAGGGGGGACGCACAGATACGCAGTATTTT. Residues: CSAQGQGGRTDTQYF.

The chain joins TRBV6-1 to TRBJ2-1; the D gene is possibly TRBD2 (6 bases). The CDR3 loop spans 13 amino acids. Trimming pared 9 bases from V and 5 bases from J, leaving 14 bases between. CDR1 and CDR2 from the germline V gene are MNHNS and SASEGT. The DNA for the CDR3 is TGTGCCAGTCTGGGACTTTTCGACAATGAGCAGTTCTTC. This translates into CASLGLFDNEQFF.

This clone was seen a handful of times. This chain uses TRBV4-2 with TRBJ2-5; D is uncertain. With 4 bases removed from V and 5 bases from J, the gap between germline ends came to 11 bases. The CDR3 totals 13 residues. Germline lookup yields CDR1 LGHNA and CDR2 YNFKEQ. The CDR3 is CASSPRIGETQYF. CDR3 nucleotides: TGTGCCAGCAGCCCTCGTATCGGTGAGACCCAGTACTTC.